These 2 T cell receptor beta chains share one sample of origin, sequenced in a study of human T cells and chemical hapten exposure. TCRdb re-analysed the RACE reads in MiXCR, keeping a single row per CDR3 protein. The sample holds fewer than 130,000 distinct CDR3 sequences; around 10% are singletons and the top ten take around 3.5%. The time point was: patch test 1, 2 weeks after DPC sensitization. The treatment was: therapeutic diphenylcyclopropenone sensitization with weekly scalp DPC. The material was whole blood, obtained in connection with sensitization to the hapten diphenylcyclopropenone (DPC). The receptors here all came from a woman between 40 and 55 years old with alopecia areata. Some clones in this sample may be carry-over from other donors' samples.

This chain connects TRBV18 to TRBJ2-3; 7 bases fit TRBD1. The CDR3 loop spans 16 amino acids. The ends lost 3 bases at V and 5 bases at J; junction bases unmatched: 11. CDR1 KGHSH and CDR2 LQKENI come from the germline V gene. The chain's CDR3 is CASSPLGTALGDTQYF. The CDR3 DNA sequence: TGTGCCAGCTCACCCCTCGGGACAGCCCTGGGAGATACGCAGTATTTT. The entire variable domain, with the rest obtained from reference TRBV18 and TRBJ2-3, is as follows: NAGVMQNPRHLVRRRGQEARLRCSPMKGHSHVYWYRQLPEEGLKFMVYLQKENIIDESGMPKERFSAEFPKEGPSILRIQQVVRGDSAAYFCASSPLGTALGDTQYFGPGTRLTVL.

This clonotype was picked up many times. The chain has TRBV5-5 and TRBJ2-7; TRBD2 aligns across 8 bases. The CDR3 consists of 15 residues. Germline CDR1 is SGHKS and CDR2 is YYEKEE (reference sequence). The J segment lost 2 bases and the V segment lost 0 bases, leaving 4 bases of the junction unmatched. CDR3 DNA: TGTGCCAGCAGCTTGGGGCTAGCGGGTGCCTACGAGCAGTACTTC. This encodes CASSLGLAGAYEQYF.